What follows is one T cell receptor (beta chain) and its context. This sample is drawn from a study of blood T cell repertoires in COVID-19. Study as a whole: Researchers got acute and convalescent COVID-19 samples from the United States, Italy and Spain.

Germline CDR1 SGHRS, CDR2 YFSETQ. J was trimmed by 0 bases and V by 2 bases; bases with no gene match: 4. The CDR3 sequence is 15 residues long. Sequencing was performed with immunoSEQ multiplex PCR; in TCRdb, only in-frame clones are kept and a portion is missing. The table includes about 250,000 clones, over 80% detected once. This TCR was recovered from a woman aged 40 to 55 who had been exposed to COVID-19. The chain uses TRBV5-1 and TRBJ2-7, with 8 nucleotides matching TRBD2. What was sequenced was PBMCs or T cells enriched from blood (not recorded which). The CDR3 loop is CASSLLAAASYEQYF. The DNA of the CDR3 is TGCGCCAGCAGCTTACTAGCGGCGGCCTCCTACGAGCAGTACTTC.